One T cell receptor (beta chain) is described in this entry. The antigen remains undetermined. The data stem from a study of T cell responses to AZD1222 COVID-19 vaccine. Overall study findings and caveats: No day 14 peak samples; only post-peak repertoires were characterized. Mapped onto spike, vaccine-associated CD4 TCRs spanned it and were dominant at 160-218 and 743-854.

Here immunoSEQ multiplex PCR was the method, and the copy in TCRdb shows in-frame clones only, minus some. The sample has tens of thousands of clones; around 85% are singletons. Germline V gene sequence: CDR1 MDHEN, CDR2 SYDVKM. Trimming took 6 bases from V and 2 from J, leaving 14 bases between them. This CDR3 has 15 residues. This sequence was found in an adult who received the AZD1222 COVID-19 vaccine. The sample was peripheral blood, taken 28 days after the second AZD1222 dose. J is TRBJ1-5 and V is TRBV28, with unresolved D. CDR3 sequence (DNA): TGTGCCAGCAGGGGTATTGGGGAAGGCAATCAGCCCCAGCATTTT. Residues: CASRGIGEGNQPQHF.